The 23 T cell receptor beta chains given below trace back to one sample, sequenced in a study of shared T cell receptors in the human thymus. TCRdb's table, derived via immunoSEQ multiplex PCR, lists solely in-frame clones and lacks some. The profile shows 630,000 or so clones, about 89% of them singletons. Another study also made use of these data, one on human thymus T cells.

The sample comprised thymocytes. The receptors originated from a boy under three years old with a congenital heart defect.

The CDR3 region is CASRGGLAGGSGTGELFF. The CDR3 coding sequence is TGTGCCTCTCGGGGAGGACTAGCTGGAGGGTCGGGGACCGGGGAGCTGTTTTTT. J is TRBJ2-2 and V is TRBV19, with 8 bases matching TRBD2. Germline CDR1 is LNHDA and CDR2 is SQIVND (reference sequence). The CDR3 covers 18 residues. V was clipped by 11 bases and J by 5 bases; unmatched bases: 22.

V and J are TRBV7-2 and TRBJ2-2; D remains ambiguous. Between the trimmed V and J ends, which lost 4 bases and 5 bases, there was a span of 23 bases. The CDR3 covers 18 residues. Germline CDR1 and CDR2: SGHTA and FQGNSA. The CDR3 DNA follows: TGTGCCAGCAGCTCCCACCAAAATCGACGGGTTGATACCGGGGAGCTGTTTTTT. Translating it yields CASSSHQNRRVDTGELFF.

The V and J genes are TRBV6-1 and TRBJ1-3; D may be TRBD1 (6 bases). The CDR3 length is 17 residues. Trimming took 0 bases from V and 0 from J, leaving 12 bases between them. Germline CDR1 reads MNHNS; CDR2 reads SASEGT. In nucleotides, the CDR3 is TGTGCCAGCAGTGAAGCAACGGACAGCAGCTCTGGAAACACCATATATTTT. It codes for CASSEATDSSSGNTIYF.

This rearrangement joins TRBV4-3 to TRBJ1-2; a possible D gene is TRBD1 (5 bases). Per germline, CDR1 LGHNA and CDR2 YSLEER. The length of the CDR3 is 15 residues. The V end lost 2 bases, the J end lost 4 bases, and 14 bases lay between the germline ends. CDR3 protein: CASSQQGPEGYGYTF. The CDR3 DNA sequence: TGCGCCAGCAGCCAACAGGGACCGGAGGGCTATGGCTACACCTTC.

The chain is built from TRBV20-1 and TRBJ2-7; D not certain. Trimming stripped 6 bases from V and 4 bases from J, with 10 bases between. The CDR3 spans 11 residues. Germline V gene sequence: CDR1 DFQATT, CDR2 SNEGSKA (reference sequence). The chain's CDR3 is CSARSPYEQYF. CDR3 coding DNA: TGCAGTGCCAGATCCCCATACGAGCAGTACTTC.

The V call is TRBV27, the J call TRBJ2-5; 7 bases match TRBD2. The CDR3 runs to 13 residues. V lost 7 bases, J lost 6 bases, and 8 bases stayed unmatched. CDR1 is MNHEY, CDR2 SMNVEV, per germline (reference sequence). The CDR3 coding sequence is TGTGCCAGCAAGGGAGGGGCCGGCCAGACCCAGTACTTC. Translating gives CASKGGAGQTQYF.

V usage is TRBV7-2 and J usage is TRBJ2-7; TRBD2 agrees at 12 bases. The ends lost 4 bases at V and 2 bases at J; junction bases unmatched: 3. This CDR3 has 15 residues. Germline lookup yields CDR1 SGHTA and CDR2 FQGNSA. CDR3 amino acids: CASSSPSGGAYEQYF. CDR3 nucleotide sequence: TGTGCCAGCAGCTCTCCTAGCGGGGGGGCCTACGAGCAGTACTTC.

In its sample, this clone was seen once. The chain is built from TRBV6-6 and TRBJ1-5, with TRBD1 as a possible D gene (5 bases). The CDR3 loop spans 12 amino acids. Per germline, CDR1 MNHNY and CDR2 SVGAGI (reference sequence). Deletions cut 6 bases from V and 6 bases from J, with 9 bases between. CDR3 region: CASSGGGQPQHF. The CDR3 DNA sequence: TGTGCCAGCAGCGGGGGAGGTCAGCCCCAGCATTTT.

J is TRBJ1-4 and V is TRBV6-6; D remains ambiguous. Germline values: CDR1 MNHNY, CDR2 SVGAGI (reference sequence). V lost 5 bases and J 4 bases, leaving 2 bases between the germline ends. There are 11 residues in the CDR3. CDR3 in amino acids: CASSHNEKLFF. The CDR3 nucleotides are TGTGCCAGCAGTCATAATGAAAAACTGTTTTTT.

The chain combines TRBV11-2 with TRBJ1-1; D possibly corresponds to TRBD1 (6 bases). Per the germline V gene, CDR1 is SGHAT and CDR2 is FQNNGV. The CDR3 is made up of 15 amino acids. The V and J ends lost 2 bases and 0 bases respectively, with 10 bases between them. The CDR3 is CASSLLQGMNTEAFF. CDR3 DNA sequence: TGTGCCAGCAGCTTATTACAGGGCATGAACACTGAAGCTTTCTTT.

This sequence joins TRBV6-1 and TRBJ2-7; 8 bases are a match to TRBD1. Germline CDR1 MNHNS, CDR2 SASEGT. This CDR3 has 16 amino acids. V lost 0 bases and J lost 1; bases outside the gene matches: 5. The CDR3 sequence is CASSEALGQGSYEQYF. The CDR3 DNA follows: TGTGCCAGCAGTGAAGCGCTAGGACAGGGATCCTACGAGCAGTACTTC.

V usage is TRBV7-6 and J usage is TRBJ2-5; D is possibly TRBD2 (6 bases). Germline CDR1 SGHVS, CDR2 FNYEAQ. The germline V and J ends were trimmed by 3 bases and 1 base, with 27 bases remaining between them. The length of the CDR3 is 20 residues. The CDR3 here is CASSFIDRGSLAPLQETQYF. DNA for the CDR3: TGTGCCAGCAGCTTTATTGACCGGGGGTCCCTGGCCCCCCTCCAAGAGACCCAGTACTTC.

The chain couples TRBV30 to TRBJ1-6; TRBD1 is a possible D gene (5 bases). With 2 bases removed from V and 6 bases from J, the gap between germline ends came to 17 bases. CDR3 length: 16 residues. Per the germline V gene, CDR1 is GTSNPN and CDR2 is SVGIG (reference sequence). CDR3 nucleotide sequence: TGTGCCTGGAGTAAAGCAGGTTGGGGGGGTAATTCACCCCTCCACTTT. Protein product: CAWSKAGWGGNSPLHF.

J is TRBJ1-1 and V is TRBV28; 8 bases are a match to TRBD1. This CDR3 region has 11 residues. From germline, CDR1 is MDHEN and CDR2 SYDVKM. J lost 8 bases, V lost 5 bases, and 1 base had no gene match. CDR3 region: CASSHRGEAFF. In DNA form, the CDR3 reads TGTGCCAGCAGTCACAGGGGGGAAGCTTTCTTT.

This clone was seen a few times. This chain joins TRBV6-6 and TRBJ2-2; D not resolved. Between the trimmed V and J ends, which lost 0 bases and 7 bases, there was a span of 9 bases. The CDR3 loop spans 14 amino acids. The germline gives CDR1 MNHNY, CDR2 SVGAGI (reference sequence). Written as DNA, the CDR3 is TGTGCCAGCAGTTACTCTCGGTTTTGCGGGGAGCTGTTTTTT. It codes for CASSYSRFCGELFF.

The chain carries TRBV29-1 and TRBJ2-3, with D possibly matching TRBD1 (5 bases). V was trimmed by 2 bases and J by 2 bases, leaving 17 bases between them. CDR1 is SQVTM and CDR2 is ANQGSEA in the germline V gene. The CDR3 covers 16 residues. The CDR3 loop is CSVEKPPGKHTDTQYF. The CDR3 nucleotides are TGCAGCGTTGAAAAACCCCCAGGGAAACACACAGATACGCAGTATTTT.

The rearrangement links TRBV7-2 to TRBJ2-2; D is perhaps TRBD1 (6 bases). The CDR3 is 17 amino acids. Germline assignment: CDR1 SGHTA and CDR2 FQGNSA. Trimming took off 4 bases at V and 7 bases at J, with 22 bases between the two ends. The CDR3 DNA reads TGTGCCAGCAGCTCCGCCCAATGGGGGCCACCCGGCGGGGAGCTGTTTTTT. Encoded protein: CASSSAQWGPPGGELFF.

The J gene is TRBJ1-2, the V gene TRBV11-2, with 12 nucleotides matching TRBD1. Germline CDR1 reads SGHAT; CDR2 reads FQNNGV. The CDR3 spans 17 residues. Trimming removed 4 bases from V and 5 bases from J; junction bases left unmatched: 11. CDR3 protein: CASSSPGTGGAVYGYTF. The CDR3 region has the DNA TGTGCCAGCAGCTCACCCGGGACAGGGGGCGCAGTTTATGGCTACACCTTC.

This clone was seen just once. The V and J genes are TRBV13 and TRBJ2-2, with 9 bases identical to TRBD1. Germline V lookup: CDR1 PRHDT, CDR2 FYEKMQ (reference sequence). V gave up 8 bases and J gave up 3 bases; unmatched junction bases: 13. The CDR3 is 17 amino acids. CDR3: CASGIVGQGLDTGELFF. In DNA, the CDR3 is TGTGCCAGCGGGATCGTCGGACAGGGGCTAGACACCGGGGAGCTGTTTTTT.

V is TRBV6-1 and J is TRBJ2-1; 9 positions match TRBD2. Germline loops: CDR1 MNHNS, CDR2 SASEGT. V was clipped by 0 bases and J by 8 bases; unmatched bases: 29. This CDR3 contains 23 residues. This chain's CDR3 is CASSEAPGTGTSPKLYLVDEQFF. The CDR3 region has the DNA TGTGCCAGCAGTGAAGCGCCAGGGACCGGGACTAGCCCTAAGCTATATCTCGTTGATGAGCAGTTCTTC.

The chain couples TRBV4-1 to TRBJ2-1; the match to TRBD2 covers 8 bases. With V trimmed by 8 bases and J by 5 bases, 8 bases remained unmatched. The CDR3 is 14 residues long. From germline, CDR1 is MGHRA and CDR2 YSYEKL. This CDR3 reads CASSDGRGDNEQFF. For the CDR3, the DNA is TGCGCCAGCTCTGACGGGAGGGGCGACAATGAGCAGTTCTTC.

This clone was picked up one time. This chain links TRBV4-1 with TRBJ1-2; perhaps TRBD1 as D (6 bases). Trimming removed 1 base from V and 4 bases from J, with 16 bases in between. CDR3 length: 16 residues. Germline V lookup: CDR1 MGHRA, CDR2 YSYEKL. The CDR3 is CASSQVYRDTVYGYTF. The CDR3 DNA is TGCGCCAGCAGCCAAGTGTACCGGGACACGGTCTATGGCTACACCTTC.

The V and J genes are TRBV7-2 and TRBJ2-3; 12 bases match TRBD2. This CDR3 spans 17 amino acids. Per germline, CDR1 SGHTA and CDR2 FQGNSA. The V segment lost 5 bases and the J segment 4 bases; nucleotides outside the gene matches: 10. CDR3 loop: CASSSATSGGRADTQYF. The DNA of the CDR3 is TGTGCCAGCAGCAGCGCCACTAGCGGGGGGAGGGCAGATACGCAGTATTTT.